This passage covers 17 T cell receptor beta chains from one sample sequenced in a study of cytomegalovirus exposure and HLA in healthy donors. PCR primers comprised 60 Vbeta and 13 Jbeta primers. This table comes from immunoSEQ multiplex PCR, and its TCRdb copy is limited to in-frame clones, with some not included. The repertoire has about 160,000 clones, around 76% of them found once; the top ten carry more than 1.2%. Sequencing input: PBMCs. The receptors were gathered from a man aged 60 to 69 in good health and CMV-seronegative.

V gene TRBV19 combines with J gene TRBJ2-6; 9 positions agree with TRBD1. Looked up from germline, CDR1 is LNHDA and CDR2 is SQIVND (reference sequence). This CDR3 spans 17 amino acids. J gave up 1 base and V 7 bases, and 8 bases lay outside the gene matches. CDR3 sequence reads: CASIRTGVGSGANVLTF. CDR3 bases: TGTGCCAGTATCCGGACAGGGGTGGGGTCTGGGGCCAACGTCCTGACTTTC.

This chain joins TRBV5-1 and TRBJ2-7; tentatively, D is TRBD1 (5 bases). Germline-derived CDR1 and CDR2 are SGHRS and YFSETQ. Trimming took off 3 bases at V and 6 bases at J, with 13 bases between the two ends. The CDR3 runs to 13 residues. The CDR3 DNA sequence: TGCGCCAGCAGCTGGAAGGTGCAGGGCGAGCAGTACTTC. Its protein is CASSWKVQGEQYF.

The chain employs TRBV18 and TRBJ2-6, with TRBD1 matching 7 bases. Germline CDR1 and CDR2: KGHSH and LQKENI. V lost 4 bases to trimming and J lost 0 bases; unmatched junction nucleotides: 12. The CDR3 runs to 19 residues. CDR3 DNA sequence: TGTGCCAGCTCACGCAACAGGGGTCCCATCGACTCTGGGGCCAACGTCCTGACTTTC. It specifies CASSRNRGPIDSGANVLTF.

This chain connects TRBV18 to TRBJ2-1, with 7 bases aligning to TRBD2. The CDR3 extends over 17 amino acids. J lost 0 bases, V lost 8 bases, and 13 bases had no gene match. Germline CDR1 is KGHSH and CDR2 is LQKENI. The CDR3 loop reads CASADASGASSYNEQFF. The CDR3 region has the DNA TGTGCCAGCGCGGATGCTAGCGGTGCAAGCTCCTACAATGAGCAGTTCTTC. The whole variable domain, filled in from reference TRBV18 and TRBJ2-1, reads NAGVMQNPRHLVRRRGQEARLRCSPMKGHSHVYWYRQLPEEGLKFMVYLQKENIIDESGMPKERFSAEFPKEGPSILRIQQVVRGDSAAYFCASADASGASSYNEQFFGPGTRLTVL.

The rearrangement uses TRBV7-9 and TRBJ1-5; a possible D gene is TRBD1 (5 bases). The CDR3 is made up of 15 amino acids. V gave up 6 bases and J gave up 0 bases, with 12 bases separating them. CDR1 is SEHNR, CDR2 FQNEAQ, per germline (reference sequence). CDR3 in DNA: TGTGCCAGCAGTCATTCCGGGGGTAGCAATCAGCCCCAGCATTTT. Protein: CASSHSGGSNQPQHF.

The V call is TRBV15, the J call TRBJ2-5; D may be TRBD2 (5 bases). Trimming cost V 4 bases and J 1 base, with 16 bases left between them. Germline CDR1 is LNHNV and CDR2 is YYDKDF (reference sequence). This CDR3 region has 16 residues. The DNA for the CDR3 is TGTGCCACCAGCATCACCCTGGGAGCGAGCCAAGAGACCCAGTACTTC. Translated: CATSITLGASQETQYF.

Details on this clone: The junction shows a germline mismatch at one end, possibly a read error. The chain joins TRBV7-9 to TRBJ1-1, with TRBD1 matching 10 bases. CDR1 is SEHNR, CDR2 FQNEAQ, per germline (reference sequence). This CDR3 is 14 amino acids long. CDR3 bases: TGTTCCAGCAGCTTAAATTCCGGACAGGGGGAGGCTTTCTTT. This gives the protein CSSSLNSGQGEAFF.

The chain uses TRBV11-2 and TRBJ2-6; 7 nucleotides align to TRBD1. The germline gives CDR1 SGHAT, CDR2 FQNNGV. The CDR3 consists of 17 residues. The junction had 7 bases not matched to a gene; V was cut back by 3 bases and J by 2 bases. CDR3 sequence: CASSLGRGFTGANVLTF. The CDR3 DNA reads TGTGCCAGCAGCTTGGGCAGGGGGTTTACTGGGGCCAACGTCCTGACTTTC.

V is TRBV5-4 and J is TRBJ2-1; TRBD2 matches 7 bases. With 4 bases clipped from V and 6 bases from J, the junction kept 10 bases outside the gene matches. CDR1 and CDR2 (germline): SGHNT, YYREEE (reference sequence). The CDR3 sequence is 15 residues long. The CDR3, as DNA: TGTGCCAGCAGCAGGCTAGGCGGGGGAGGCAATGAGCAGTTCTTC. It encodes CASSRLGGGGNEQFF.

CDR3 sequence reads: CASSFERVAGELFF. In DNA form, the CDR3 reads TGTGCCAGCAGCTTCGAGCGGGTCGCCGGGGAGCTGTTTTTT. The chain combines TRBV7-9 with TRBJ2-2; possibly TRBD2 for D (6 bases). The CDR3 runs 14 residues. The ends were cut back, 3 bases at V and 6 bases at J, with 11 bases in the middle. Germline values: CDR1 SEHNR, CDR2 FQNEAQ (reference sequence).

The chain has TRBV25-1 and TRBJ1-3, with no clear D. Germline CDR1 reads MGHDK; CDR2 reads SYGVNS. The V and J ends lost 3 bases and 0 bases respectively, with 9 bases between them. The CDR3 contains 15 residues. This CDR3 is CASSDGGISGNTIYF. The CDR3 DNA follows: TGTGCCAGCAGTGACGGCGGGATCTCTGGAAACACCATATATTTT.

The rearrangement uses TRBV30 and TRBJ1-4; D is possibly TRBD1 (6 bases). Germline values: CDR1 GTSNPN, CDR2 SVGIG (reference sequence). The CDR3 runs to 15 residues. V was shortened by 5 bases and J by 8 bases, with 21 bases between the two germline ends. The CDR3 here is CAWAPPARGSEKLFF. The CDR3 nucleotides read TGTGCCTGGGCTCCCCCTGCGAGGGGGAGCGAAAAACTGTTTTTT.

The rearrangement joins TRBV21-1 to TRBJ2-7; no check of the table's D call, TRBD2, against the DNA was made. TRBV21-1 is annotated as a pseudogene. This CDR3 is 17 amino acids long. The CDR3 nucleotides are TGTGCCAGCAGTCAAGAGGTAGGCGGGAGGGACACCTACGAGCAGTACTTC. The encoded protein is CASSQEVGGRDTYEQYF.

Notes on this clone: Sequence at one end of the junction differs from germline and may be a read error. The J gene is TRBJ1-3, the V gene TRBV7-2, with 7 bases identical to TRBD1. The CDR3 runs 12 residues. Germline CDR1 is SGHTA and CDR2 is FQGNSA. The CDR3 sequence: CASSLEGAGYHF. Written as DNA, the CDR3 is TGTGCCAGCAGCTTAGAGGGGGCCGGGTATCATTTT.

As to this clone: Other DNA sequences of this sample code for an identical CDR3. V and J are TRBV5-6 and TRBJ2-1, with TRBD1 matching 10 bases. CDR3 size: 16 residues. CDR1 is SGHDT and CDR2 is YYEEEE in the germline V gene. V gave up 7 bases and J gave up 8 bases; unmatched junction bases: 15. The CDR3 sequence is CASRRKPGQGSDEQFF. The CDR3 nucleotides are TGTGCCAGCCGAAGAAAACCGGGACAGGGGTCGGATGAGCAGTTCTTC.

V and J are TRBV10-2 and TRBJ2-5, with D possibly being TRBD1 (6 bases). The CDR3 loop spans 13 amino acids. The V end lost 6 bases, the J end lost 0 bases, and 8 bases lay between the germline ends. In germline, CDR1 is WSHSY, CDR2 SAAADI. In DNA form, the CDR3 reads TGCGCCAGCAGGAACAGGGACCAAGAGACCCAGTACTTC. Encoded protein: CASRNRDQETQYF.

The V and J genes are TRBV28 and TRBJ2-7; the D gene is possibly TRBD2 (6 bases). Germline CDR1 MDHEN, CDR2 SYDVKM. V lost 5 bases, J lost 6 bases, and 20 bases lay in between. This CDR3 is 15 amino acids long. The DNA for the CDR3 is TGTGCCAGCAGTATCCCGGGGGATCCGGGGATCGAGCAGTACTTC. This sequence encodes CASSIPGDPGIEQYF.